One and the same sample provided the 21 T cell receptor beta chains below, sequenced in a study of blood T cells in healthy people across ages (dated by TCRdb to the mid-2010s). Receptor amplification or capture employed 5' RACE. Reads for this sample came from an Illumina HiSeq 2500. A second roughly 6 to 11 cycle PCR used a sample-barcoded 5' primer and a J-beta primer mix. The public reads were reprocessed in TCRdb via fastp at Q25 and MiXCR, keeping in-frame beta chains. Each CDR3 protein gets just one entry, which takes the most common genes and DNA from the rows behind it. Recorded for this sample are approximately 780,000 distinct CDR3 sequences; roughly 24% of them occurred a single time. The leading ten clones occupy around 3% of the sample. The same data also contributed to another study, on T cells of mothers and their children.

Sequencing used blood. Receptors were obtained from a boy aged 10-17 years in good health.

A few counts support this clonotype. The chain has TRBV27 and TRBJ2-1, with TRBD2 matching 11 bases. This CDR3 spans 15 amino acids. In germline, CDR1 is MNHEY, CDR2 SMNVEV (reference sequence). V was pared by 5 bases and J by 10 bases, with 10 bases of the junction left unmatched. The CDR3 DNA sequence: TGTGCCAGCAGTCCCCAACCCACTAGCGGGGGCGAGCAGTTCTTC. This encodes CASSPQPTSGGEQFF.

This clonotype was recorded once. This chain links TRBV3-1 with TRBJ2-5; 8 nucleotides line up with TRBD1. Trimming removed 4 bases from V and 5 bases from J; junction bases left unmatched: 6. The CDR3 sequence is 14 residues long. CDR1 and CDR2 from the germline V gene are LGHDT and YNNKEL (reference sequence). Written as DNA, the CDR3 is TGTGCCAGCAGCCGACGGACAGGGCAGGAGACCCAGTACTTC. Translating gives CASSRRTGQETQYF.

The J gene is TRBJ2-7, the V gene TRBV20-1; the match to TRBD1 covers 7 bases. The germline V gene has CDR1 DFQATT and CDR2 SNEGSKA (reference sequence). Trimming at V came to 6 bases and at J to 3 bases, leaving 11 bases not matched to a gene. CDR3 size: 14 residues. The CDR3 loop reads CSAPLGTDYYEQYF. CDR3 coding DNA: TGCAGTGCCCCTCTAGGGACAGACTACTACGAGCAGTACTTC.

The genes are TRBV5-1 and TRBJ1-1; the D gene is possibly TRBD1 (5 bases). CDR1 is SGHRS and CDR2 is YFSETQ in the germline V gene. Trimming pared 4 bases from V and 3 bases from J, leaving 16 bases between. The CDR3 sequence is 15 residues long. DNA of the CDR3: TGCGCCAGCAGCGCCCCCGGGACTGACTACACTGAAGCTTTCTTT. This sequence encodes CASSAPGTDYTEAFF. The whole variable domain, filled in from reference TRBV5-1 and TRBJ1-1, reads KAGVTQTPRYLIKTRGQQVTLSCSPISGHRSVSWYQQTPGQGLQFLFEYFSETQRNKGNFPGRFSGRQFSNSRSEMNVSTLELGDSALYLCASSAPGTDYTEAFFGQGTRLTVV.

This clonotype turned up a few times. This sequence joins TRBV9 and TRBJ2-7; maybe TRBD2 (7 bases). The CDR3 is made up of 14 amino acids. Germline V CDR1 and CDR2: SGDLS, YYNGEE. Deletions cut 3 bases from V and 5 bases from J, with 15 bases between. CDR3 sequence reads: CASSEGGSSDEQYF. The DNA of the CDR3 is TGTGCCAGCAGCGAGGGGGGGAGCTCGGACGAGCAGTACTTC.

V and J are TRBV5-1 and TRBJ2-1; D is possibly TRBD2 (6 bases). CDR1 and CDR2 (germline): SGHRS, YFSETQ. The ends were cut back, 4 bases at V and 6 bases at J, with 17 bases in the middle. This CDR3 is 15 amino acids long. In DNA form, the CDR3 reads TGCGCCAGCAGCGGGCTGGGGGGATGGGGCAATGAGCAGTTCTTC. It encodes CASSGLGGWGNEQFF. The variable domain in full, with the rest retrieved from reference TRBV5-1 and TRBJ2-1, is KAGVTQTPRYLIKTRGQQVTLSCSPISGHRSVSWYQQTPGQGLQFLFEYFSETQRNKGNFPGRFSGRQFSNSRSEMNVSTLELGDSALYLCASSGLGGWGNEQFFGPGTRLTVL.

The rearrangement links TRBV28 to TRBJ2-5; 14 bases match TRBD2. J was trimmed by 2 bases and V by 4 bases; bases with no gene match: 6. Germline V gives CDR1 MDHEN, CDR2 SYDVKM. The CDR3 sequence is 17 residues long. CDR3 in amino acids: CASSSGTSGSWQETQYF. The CDR3 nucleotides are TGTGCCAGCAGTTCTGGGACTAGCGGGAGTTGGCAAGAGACCCAGTACTTC.

This clonotype was seen a handful of times. V is TRBV20-1 and J is TRBJ2-5, with 7 nucleotides matching TRBD2. The germline V gene encodes CDR1 DFQATT and CDR2 SNEGSKA (reference sequence). The CDR3 is made up of 14 amino acids. The ends lost 3 bases at V and 0 bases at J; junction bases unmatched: 4. The chain's CDR3 is CSASPGLHQETQYF. The CDR3 DNA is TGCAGTGCTAGTCCGGGACTACACCAAGAGACCCAGTACTTC.

This clonotype was picked up a small number of times. The genes are TRBV5-6 and TRBJ2-5; D remains unclear. The CDR3 is made up of 16 amino acids. Germline CDR1 and CDR2: SGHDT and YYEEEE. Trimming removed 1 base at V and 5 bases at J, with 18 bases between. The chain's CDR3 is CASSLKARQRDETQYF. In DNA, the CDR3 is TGTGCCAGCAGCTTGAAGGCCCGACAAAGAGACGAGACCCAGTACTTC.

In regard to this clonotype: This may stem from a read error, because a much larger clone lies one nucleotide away. The chain uses TRBV7-9 and TRBJ2-1; TRBD2 agrees at 8 bases. V lost 4 bases to trimming and J lost 0 bases; unmatched junction nucleotides: 2. From germline, CDR1 is SEHNR and CDR2 FQNEAQ (reference sequence). There are 15 residues in the CDR3. In DNA form, the CDR3 reads TGTGCCAGCAGCTACAGCGGGGGCTCCTACAATGAGCAGTTCTTC. This encodes CASSYSGGSYNEQFF.

The J gene is TRBJ2-7, the V gene TRBV5-4, with unresolved D. CDR3 length: 13 residues. V lost 3 bases, J lost 2 bases, and 9 bases lay in between. CDR1 and CDR2 from the germline V gene are SGHNT and YYREEE (reference sequence). The CDR3 spells CASSSGRTYEQYF. The CDR3 nucleotides are TGTGCCAGCAGCTCCGGACGGACCTACGAGCAGTACTTC.

This clonotype was seen only once. V gene TRBV7-8 combines with J gene TRBJ1-1, with D perhaps matching TRBD1 (5 bases). Trimming took off 5 bases at V and 11 bases at J, with 18 bases between the two ends. In germline, CDR1 is SGHVS, CDR2 FQNEAQ. CDR3 length: 13 residues. In DNA, the CDR3 is TGTGCCAGCAGCCCTAGACAGATTGGTCGTGCTTTCTTT. Protein product: CASSPRQIGRAFF.

This chain connects TRBV4-3 to TRBJ2-3; 11 bases map to TRBD2. The length of the CDR3 is 18 residues. Losses at the gene ends were 0 bases for V and 0 bases for J; bases not matched to a gene: 5. Germline values: CDR1 LGHNA, CDR2 YSLEER. The CDR3 bases are TGCGCCAGCAGCCAAGAGATAGCGGGGGGGCCAAGCACAGATACGCAGTATTTT. It translates to CASSQEIAGGPSTDTQYF.

This clonotype appeared a few times. The J gene is TRBJ2-5, the V gene TRBV6-1; 9 bases match TRBD2. J lost 4 bases, V lost 6 bases, and 9 bases had no gene match. CDR3 length: 15 amino acids. Germline V gene sequence: CDR1 MNHNS, CDR2 SASEGT. The CDR3 region is CASRDGLAIGETQYF. The CDR3 coding sequence is TGTGCCAGCAGAGATGGACTAGCGATCGGAGAGACCCAGTACTTC.

This clonotype was seen more than once but under ten times. The rearrangement joins TRBV6-6 to TRBJ2-3, with no clear D. Germline V CDR1 and CDR2: MNHNY, SVGAGI (reference sequence). The ends were cut back, 6 bases at V and 3 bases at J, with 7 bases in the middle. The CDR3 runs 12 residues. The DNA for the CDR3 is TGTGCCAGCAGGGCAGGAACAGATACGCAGTATTTT. It codes for CASRAGTDTQYF.

This chain joins TRBV10-3 and TRBJ1-5; D is perhaps TRBD1 (5 bases). Trimming removed 8 bases at V and 4 bases at J, with 12 bases between. The CDR3 covers 13 residues. Per the germline V gene, CDR1 is ENHRY and CDR2 is SYGVKD. CDR3 bases: TGTGCCATCGCCAGGGAATTGAATCAGCCCCAGCATTTT. Translating it yields CAIARELNQPQHF.

J is TRBJ1-4 and V is TRBV14; 10 bases align to TRBD1. The CDR3 consists of 13 residues. Germline V gene sequence: CDR1 SGHDN, CDR2 FVKESK. V lost 4 bases to trimming and J lost 10 bases; unmatched junction nucleotides: 3. CDR3 residues: CASSPTGGAKLFF. CDR3 nucleotide sequence: TGTGCCAGCAGCCCGACAGGGGGCGCAAAACTGTTTTTT.

The chain links TRBV12-3 or TRBV12-4 to TRBJ2-2; 12 bases are shared with TRBD2. The ends lost 1 base at V and 4 bases at J; junction bases unmatched: 4. The CDR3 contains 17 residues. The chain's CDR3 is CASSLELAGGLTGELFF. In nucleotides, the CDR3 is TGTGCCAGCAGTTTAGAACTAGCGGGGGGCCTCACCGGGGAGCTGTTTTTT.

This clonotype was observed a few times. The J gene is TRBJ2-5, the V gene TRBV29-1, with 12 bases lining up with TRBD2. The DNA end lines up better with TRBJ2-1; the J call may be wrong. Germline V lookup: CDR1 SQVTM, CDR2 ANQGSEA. CDR3 length: 14 amino acids. CDR3 nucleotide sequence: TGCGGCGACCATCTAGCGGGGGGGTACAATGAGCAGTTCTTC. Encoded protein: CGDHLAGGYNEQFF.

The chain joins TRBV7-3 to TRBJ2-3; 9 nucleotides agree with TRBD2. CDR1 is SGHTA and CDR2 is FQGTGA in the germline V gene. The J segment lost 4 bases and the V segment lost 2 bases, leaving 4 bases of the junction unmatched. The CDR3 totals 15 residues. CDR3 sequence (DNA): TGTGCCAGCAGCTTAGCGGGGGGGCAAGCAGATACGCAGTATTTT. This gives the protein CASSLAGGQADTQYF.

V usage is TRBV12-3 or TRBV12-4 and J usage is TRBJ1-5; D is unclear. The CDR3 runs 14 residues. The V and J ends lost 3 bases and 5 bases respectively, with 11 bases between them. The chain's CDR3 is CASSFSSGYQPQHF. DNA for the CDR3: TGTGCCAGCAGTTTTTCTTCAGGTTATCAGCCCCAGCATTTT.